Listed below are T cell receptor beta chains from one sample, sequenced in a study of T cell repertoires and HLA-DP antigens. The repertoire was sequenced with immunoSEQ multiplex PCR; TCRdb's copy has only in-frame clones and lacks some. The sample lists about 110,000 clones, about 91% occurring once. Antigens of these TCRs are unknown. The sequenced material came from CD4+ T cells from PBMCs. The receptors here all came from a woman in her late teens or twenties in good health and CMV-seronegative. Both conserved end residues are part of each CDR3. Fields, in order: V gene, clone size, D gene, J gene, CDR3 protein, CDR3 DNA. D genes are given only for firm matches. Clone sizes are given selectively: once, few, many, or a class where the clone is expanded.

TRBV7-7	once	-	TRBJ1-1	CASSPEENTEAFF	TGTGCTAGCAGCCCCGAAGAGAACACTGAAGCTTTCTTT
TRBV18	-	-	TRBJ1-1	CASSPREGLNTEAFF	TGTGCCAGCTCACCACGGGAGGGCCTGAACACTGAAGCTTTCTTT
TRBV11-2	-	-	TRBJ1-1	CASSSPAKQAFF	TGTGCCAGCAGCTCCCCCGCAAAGCAAGCTTTCTTT
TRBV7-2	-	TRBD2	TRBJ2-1	CASSLAGGEQFF	TGTGCCAGCAGTTTAGCGGGGGGGGAGCAGTTCTTC
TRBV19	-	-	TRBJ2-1	CASSVDRLNNEQFF	TGTGCCAGTAGTGTCGACAGGTTAAACAATGAGCAGTTCTTC
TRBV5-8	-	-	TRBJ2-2	CASSLRQELRTGELFF	TGTGCCAGCAGCCTGCGACAGGAGTTGAGGACCGGGGAGCTGTTTTTT
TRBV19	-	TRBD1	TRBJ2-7	CASSSPDRSSYEQYF	TGTGCCAGTAGTTCCCCGGACAGGAGTTCCTACGAGCAGTACTTC
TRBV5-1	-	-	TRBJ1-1	CASSLSMMGEAFF	TGCGCCAGCAGCTTAAGTATGATGGGTGAAGCTTTCTTT
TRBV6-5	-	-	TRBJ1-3	CASSYGLRHRNTIYF	TGTGCCAGCAGTTACGGCCTGAGGCATAGAAACACCATATATTTT
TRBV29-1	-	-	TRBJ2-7	CSVEVGRAGEQYF	TGCAGCGTTGAAGTCGGAAGGGCGGGGGAGCAGTACTTC
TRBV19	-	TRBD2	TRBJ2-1	CASRGTSGKGGEQFF	TGTGCCAGTAGGGGAACTAGCGGGAAGGGAGGTGAGCAGTTCTTC
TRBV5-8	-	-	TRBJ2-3	CASSSPGGPPLDTQYF	TGTGCCAGCAGCTCCCCGGGGGGCCCACCCCTCGATACGCAGTATTTT
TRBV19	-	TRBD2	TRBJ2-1	CASRGLAGEFSYNEQFF	TGTGCCAGTAGGGGCTTAGCGGGAGAGTTTTCATACAATGAGCAGTTCTTC
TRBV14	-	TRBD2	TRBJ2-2	CASSQDSGRATGELFF	TGTGCCAGCAGCCAAGATTCTGGGAGGGCCACCGGGGAGCTGTTTTTT
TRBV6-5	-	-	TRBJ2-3	CASSYSGLEGIDTQYF	TGTGCCAGCAGTTACTCGGGCCTGGAGGGAATCGATACGCAGTATTTT
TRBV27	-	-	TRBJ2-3	CASSLRMLGTDTQYF	TGTGCCAGCAGTTTAAGGATGTTAGGCACAGATACGCAGTATTTT
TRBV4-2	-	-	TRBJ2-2	CASSPRVRNTGELFF	TGTGCCAGCAGCCCCCGGGTCAGGAACACCGGGGAGCTGTTTTTT
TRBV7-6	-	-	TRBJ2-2	CASSPGVSGELFF	TGTGCCAGCAGTCCCGGGGTCTCCGGGGAGCTGTTTTTT
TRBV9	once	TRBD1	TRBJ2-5	CASSVAGQGSGETQYF	TGTGCCAGCAGCGTCGCGGGACAGGGGTCAGGGGAGACCCAGTACTTC
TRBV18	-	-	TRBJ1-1	CASSPIRSTEAFF	TGTGCCAGTTCACCGATCAGGAGCACTGAAGCTTTCTTT
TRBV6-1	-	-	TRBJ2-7	CASSEGGGGWYEQYF	TGTGCCAGCAGTGAAGGTGGAGGGGGCTGGTACGAGCAGTACTTC
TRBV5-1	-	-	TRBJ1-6	CASSLTGKGNSYNSPLHF	TGCGCCAGCAGCTTAACGGGGAAAGGGAACTCCTATAATTCACCCCTCCACTTT
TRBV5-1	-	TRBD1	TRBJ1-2	CASSPNPGGSTGYTF	TGCGCCAGCAGCCCCAACCCAGGGGGCTCAACTGGCTACACCTTC
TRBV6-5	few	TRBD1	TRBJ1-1	CASSPRTGGEAFF	TGTGCCAGCAGTCCACGTACAGGGGGGGAAGCTTTCTTT
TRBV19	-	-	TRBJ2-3	CASSPRATISTDTQYF	TGTGCCAGTAGCCCACGGGCTACCATAAGCACAGATACGCAGTATTTT
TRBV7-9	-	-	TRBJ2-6	CASSALYSGANVLTF	TGTGCCAGCAGCGCCTTATACTCTGGGGCCAACGTCCTGACTTTC
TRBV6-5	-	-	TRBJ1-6	CASSRYGTGGSPLHF	TGTGCCAGCAGCCGATACGGGACCGGAGGTTCACCCCTCCACTTT
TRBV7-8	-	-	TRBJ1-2	CASSSGRYPRGYTF	TGTGCCAGCAGCTCCGGACGGTATCCGCGGGGCTACACCTTC
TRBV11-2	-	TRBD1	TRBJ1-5	CASSLDPGQGGSNQPQHF	TGTGCCAGCAGCTTAGACCCGGGACAGGGCGGTAGCAATCAGCCCCAGCATTTT